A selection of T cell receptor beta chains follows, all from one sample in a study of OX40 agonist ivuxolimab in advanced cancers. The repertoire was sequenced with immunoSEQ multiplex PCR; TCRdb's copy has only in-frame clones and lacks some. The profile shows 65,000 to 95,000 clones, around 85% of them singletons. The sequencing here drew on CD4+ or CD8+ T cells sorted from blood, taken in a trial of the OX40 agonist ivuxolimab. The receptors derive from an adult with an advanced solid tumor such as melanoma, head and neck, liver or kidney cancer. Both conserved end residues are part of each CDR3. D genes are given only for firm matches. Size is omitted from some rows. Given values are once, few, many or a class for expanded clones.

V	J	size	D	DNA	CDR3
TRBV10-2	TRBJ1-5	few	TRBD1	TGCGCCAGCAGTGAGTCGGGACAGGGGGATCAGCCCCAGCATTTT	CASSESGQGDQPQHF
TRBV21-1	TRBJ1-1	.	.	TGTGCCAGCAGCAAAGTCGGAGCGGGGATGAACACTGAAGCTTTCTTT	CASSKVGAGMNTEAFF
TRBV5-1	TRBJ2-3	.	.	TGCGCCAGCAGCTTGGAGGAGGGTCGGGGCACAGATACGCAGTATTTT	CASSLEEGRGTDTQYF
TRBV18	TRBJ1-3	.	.	TGTGCCACCGCAGACTCACAGGTCTCTGGAAACACCATATATTTT	CATADSQVSGNTIYF
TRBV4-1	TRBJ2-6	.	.	TGCGCCAGCAGCCAAGCGGCACACACCTCTGGGGCCAACGTCCTGACTTTC	CASSQAAHTSGANVLTF
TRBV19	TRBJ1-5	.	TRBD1	TGTGCCAGTACTTTCAGGACGGGACAGGGAGGTCAGCCCCAGCATTTT	CASTFRTGQGGQPQHF
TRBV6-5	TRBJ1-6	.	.	TGTGCCAGCAGTTACTCGGGCAGGGACGATTCACCCCTTCACTTT	CASSYSGRDDSPLHF
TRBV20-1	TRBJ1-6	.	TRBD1	TGCAGTGCTAGCCCGGACAGGGCCCTCCACTTT	CSASPDRALHF
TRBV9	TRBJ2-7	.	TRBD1	TGTGCCAGCAGCGTAGGACCCCCAGGGGGGGACAGGGGATACGAGCAGTACTTC	CASSVGPPGGDRGYEQYF
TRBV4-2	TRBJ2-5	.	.	TGTGCCAGCAGCCAGGCGGCCCAAGAGACCCAGTACTTC	CASSQAAQETQYF
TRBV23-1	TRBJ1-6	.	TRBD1	TGCGCCAGCAGTCAACCTAGACAGGGGGCCGTCTCTAATTCACCCCTCCACTTT	CASSQPRQGAVSNSPLHF
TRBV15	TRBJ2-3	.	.	TGTGCCACCAGCAGAGATGGGAAAGGTACGCAGTATTTT	CATSRDGKGTQYF
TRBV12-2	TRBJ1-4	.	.	TGTGCAAGTCGCTTAGGGGGGACAGGGTCGAATGAAAAACTGTTTTTT	CASRLGGTGSNEKLFF
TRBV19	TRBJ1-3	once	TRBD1	TGTGCCAGTAGTATATCGGAGACAGGGGCTTTTGGAAACACCATATATTTT	CASSISETGAFGNTIYF
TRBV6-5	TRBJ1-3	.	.	TGTGCCAGCAGTAGACTCGACTCTGGAAACACCATATATTTT	CASSRLDSGNTIYF
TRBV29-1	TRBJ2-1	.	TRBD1	TGCAGCTCGGGACAGAGAGGCGATGAGCAGTTCTTC	CSSGQRGDEQFF
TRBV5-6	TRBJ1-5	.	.	TGTGCCAGCAGCCCTCCGGGGGGGAAGGAGCCCCAGCATTTT	CASSPPGGKEPQHF
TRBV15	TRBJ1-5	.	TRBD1	TGTGCCACCAGCAGAGAAGGCCTACAGGGGGCCCTCAATCAGCCCCAGCATTTT	CATSREGLQGALNQPQHF
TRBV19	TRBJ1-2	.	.	TGTGCCAGTTCGGTCGCGCTTACAGGAATAATTTCAATCGCCTTC	CASSVALTGIISIAF
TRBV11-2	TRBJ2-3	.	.	TGTGCCAGCAGCTATGTCCTCGGGCGGGTGGGAAGCACAGATACGCAGTATTTT	CASSYVLGRVGSTDTQYF
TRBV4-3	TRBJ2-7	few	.	TGCGCCAGCAGCCAAGATATGTGGGACGAGCAGTACTTC	CASSQDMWDEQYF
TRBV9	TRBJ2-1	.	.	TGTGCCAGCAGCGTAGCCACTGGGGGAGTGGGTGAGCAGTTCTTC	CASSVATGGVGEQFF
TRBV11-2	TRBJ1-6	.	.	TGTGCCAGCAGCCTACCCAACAGGGCACCCCTCCACTTT	CASSLPNRAPLHF
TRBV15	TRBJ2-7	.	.	TGTGCCACCAGCATAAAACGGACTGGAACCTACGAGCAGTACTTC	CATSIKRTGTYEQYF
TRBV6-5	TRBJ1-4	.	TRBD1	TGTGCCAGCAGGCCCGGGACAGTCTACGAAAAACTGTTTTTT	CASRPGTVYEKLFF
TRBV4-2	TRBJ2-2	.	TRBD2	TGTGCCAGCAGCCGGCCCCCCACTAGCGGGAACACCGGGGAGCTGTTTTTT	CASSRPPTSGNTGELFF
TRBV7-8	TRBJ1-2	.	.	TGTGCCAGCAGCTTTGATGGAACCTACTATGGCTACACCTTC	CASSFDGTYYGYTF
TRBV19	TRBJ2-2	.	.	TGTGCCAGTAGTATGACACCTTCCACCGGGGAGCTGTTTTTT	CASSMTPSTGELFF
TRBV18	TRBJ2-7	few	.	TGTGCCAGCTCATCTCAAGACGAGCAGTACTTC	CASSSQDEQYF
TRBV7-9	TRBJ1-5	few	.	TGTGCCAGCAGCTTAGCCAGGGAGCCAATCTATAGCAATCAGCCCCAGCATTTT	CASSLAREPIYSNQPQHF
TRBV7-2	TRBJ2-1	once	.	TGTGCCAGCAGCCCTGTGGGAGCGGACTACAATGAGCAGTTCTTC	CASSPVGADYNEQFF
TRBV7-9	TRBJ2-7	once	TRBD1	TGTGCCAGCAGCTTGTTAACGGGACAGGTCTCCTACGAGCAGTACTTC	CASSLLTGQVSYEQYF
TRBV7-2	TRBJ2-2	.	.	TGTGCCAGCAGCTTAGTCGGGTCCGGGGAGCTGTTTTTT	CASSLVGSGELFF
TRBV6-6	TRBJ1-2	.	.	TGTGCCAGCATTGAAACAGGGAACAACTATGGCTACACCTTC	CASIETGNNYGYTF
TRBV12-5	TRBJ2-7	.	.	TGTGCTAGTGGGGGCGGGATCAGCTCCTACGAGCAGTACTTC	CASGGGISSYEQYF
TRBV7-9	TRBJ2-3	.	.	TGTGCCAGCAGCGAAGTGGGGGTAACCACAGATACGCAGTATTTT	CASSEVGVTTDTQYF
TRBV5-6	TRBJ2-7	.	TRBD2	TGTGCCAGCAGCTTCGGACTAGCGGGACCCCACTACGAGCAGTACTTC	CASSFGLAGPHYEQYF
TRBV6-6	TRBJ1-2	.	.	TGTGCCAGCAGTTACTCGGGGGGGCCGGGCTACACCTTC	CASSYSGGPGYTF
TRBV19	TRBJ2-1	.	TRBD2	TGTGCCACCCGAGGGACTAGCGGGCGCAATGAGCAGTTCTTC	CATRGTSGRNEQFF
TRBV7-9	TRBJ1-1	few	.	TGTGCCAGCAGCTCCGGGACGGGTACAGGGAACACTGAAGCTTTCTTT	CASSSGTGTGNTEAFF
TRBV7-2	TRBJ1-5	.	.	TGTGCCAGCAGCTTCCAAAGCAATCAGCCCCAGCATTTT	CASSFQSNQPQHF
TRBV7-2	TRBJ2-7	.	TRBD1	TGTGCCAGCAGCTTCCGGGACAGGGGGAATGCCGAGCAGTACTTC	CASSFRDRGNAEQYF
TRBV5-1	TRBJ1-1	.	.	TGCGCCAGCAGCTTAATTACCTTGAACACTGAAGCTTTCTTT	CASSLITLNTEAFF
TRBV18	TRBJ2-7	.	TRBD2	TGTGCCAGCTCACCGCCGAGTAGCGGGCCCTACGAGCAGTACTTC	CASSPPSSGPYEQYF
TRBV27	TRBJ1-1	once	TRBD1	TGTGCCAGCAGTGTAAGACAGGGGGGAAGAGTCGGGGCTGAAGCTTTCTTT	CASSVRQGGRVGAEAFF
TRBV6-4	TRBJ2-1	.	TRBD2	TGTGCCAGCAGTGACACTAGCGGTAGCTCCTACAATGAGCAGTTCTTC	CASSDTSGSSYNEQFF
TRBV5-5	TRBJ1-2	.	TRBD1	TGTGCCAGCAGCCTGGACAGGGGCGGCTATGGCTACACCTTC	CASSLDRGGYGYTF
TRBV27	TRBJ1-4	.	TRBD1	TGTGCCAGCAGTTTATCCAGGGGGCGGGCTGAAAAACTGTTTTTT	CASSLSRGRAEKLFF
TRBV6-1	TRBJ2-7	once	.	TGTGCCAGCAGTCCCACTGGCTACGAGCAGTACTTC	CASSPTGYEQYF
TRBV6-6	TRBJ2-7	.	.	TGTGCCAGCAGTTACGGGCGAGACTTCTACGAGCAGTACTTC	CASSYGRDFYEQYF
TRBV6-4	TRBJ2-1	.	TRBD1	TGTGCCAGCAGTACAGGGGACCAGAATGAGCAGTTCTTC	CASSTGDQNEQFF
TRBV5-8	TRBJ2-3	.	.	TGTGCCAGCAGCGGCAAACAGGGTACAGATACGCAGTATTTT	CASSGKQGTDTQYF
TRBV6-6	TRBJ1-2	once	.	TGTGCCAGCACCCAGGAGGAGATCAGTAACTATGGCTACACCTTC	CASTQEEISNYGYTF
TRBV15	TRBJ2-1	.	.	TGTGCCACCAGCAGAGATCCGGGGGCCAGGTACAATGAGCAGTTCTTC	CATSRDPGARYNEQFF
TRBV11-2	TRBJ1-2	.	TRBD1	TGTGCCAGCAGCCAAGCAGGGGGCGTTAACTATGGCTACACCTTC	CASSQAGGVNYGYTF
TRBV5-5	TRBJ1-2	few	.	TGTGCCAGCAGCTTGGTAGGGGGATCCTATGGCTACACCTTC	CASSLVGGSYGYTF
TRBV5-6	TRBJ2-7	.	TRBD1	TGTGCCAGCAGCTTGGGGGACAGGGGTTTCTACGAGCAGTACTTC	CASSLGDRGFYEQYF
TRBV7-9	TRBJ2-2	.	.	TGTGCCAGCAGCCGGGGACTCGTGAACACCGGGGAGCTGTTTTTT	CASSRGLVNTGELFF
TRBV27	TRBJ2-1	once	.	TGTGCCAGCAGGGAGGTTAATGAGCAGTTCTTC	CASREVNEQFF
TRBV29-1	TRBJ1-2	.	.	TGCAGCGTTGAAGATCCATCTAACTATGGCTACACCTTC	CSVEDPSNYGYTF